This T cell receptor (beta chain) was documented in a study of blood T cells in healthy people across ages. A word on this clonotype: The target antigen is unknown.

Sample-barcoded 5' priming and a J-beta primer mix drove a second PCR of about 6 to 12 cycles. Each single sample gave us at least 2.5 million CDR3-containing paired-end reads. MiXCR was run by TCRdb on the 5' RACE reads, yielding one entry per CDR3 protein. The sample holds around 990,000 distinct CDR3 sequences; around two fifths are singletons and the top ten take less than 15%. The study, taken as a whole, reports: The study could not conclusively compare naive and antigen-experienced cells, given its unsorted PBMCs.

Those donating, healthy Caucasian individuals from Russia, were aged about 6 to 100. This clonotype was sampled from a young man in good health. The sample was blood.

CDR3 DNA sequence: TGTGCCAGCAGATCCGCGGGGGAGAGCTCCTATAATTCACCCCTCCACTTT. Its protein is CASRSAGESSYNSPLHF. The rearrangement joins TRBV7-9 to TRBJ1-6; a weak D match, TRBD1 (5 bases). The CDR3 has 17 residues. Germline assignment: CDR1 SEHNR and CDR2 FQNEAQ (reference sequence). V shed 6 bases and J shed 0 bases, with 15 bases lying between them.